These 24 T cell receptor beta chains share one sample of origin, sequenced in a study of PD-L1 blockade in urothelial cancer (dated by TCRdb to 2016 to 2017). The library was made by the immunoSEQ multiplex PCR assay. In its TCRdb copy, this immuneACCESS table keeps in-frame sequences only and misses some clones. Where compared with another copy, unresolved V genes explain less than half of these, and the others have no known cause. This sample gives fewer than 50,000 clones in total; roughly 88% of them show up just once. The ten top clones hold approximately 25% of the sample. What this sample's time point label stands for: pretreatment peripheral blood. Specimen: PBMCs, collected around atezolizumab (anti-PD-L1) treatment. These receptors came from a donor aged 40 or older with urothelial cancer.

V is TRBV12-5 and J is TRBJ1-2, with a tentative D call TRBD1 (5 bases). With 0 bases removed from V and 6 bases from J, the gap between germline ends came to 8 bases. The germline V gene has CDR1 LGHNT and CDR2 FRNRAP. The CDR3 consists of 13 residues. The CDR3 DNA follows: TGTGCTAGTGGTTTGGTAGGAGGGGATGGCTACACCTTC. Translation gives CASGLVGGDGYTF.

CDR3 protein: CAWNSGARETQYF. CDR3 bases: TGTGCCTGGAATAGCGGGGCCCGGGAGACCCAGTACTTC. The rearrangement links TRBV30 to TRBJ2-5; 8 positions agree with TRBD2. CDR1 GTSNPN and CDR2 SVGIG come from the germline V gene (reference sequence). The ends lost 4 bases at V and 5 bases at J; junction bases unmatched: 6. The CDR3 sequence is 13 residues long.

V and J are TRBV28 and TRBJ2-1; TRBD1 might be the D (8 bases). V was pared by 7 bases and J by 8 bases, with 24 bases between. CDR1 and CDR2 from the germline V gene are MDHEN and SYDVKM. The CDR3 covers 16 residues. The CDR3 protein is CASTFAGAGGRDEQFF. CDR3 in DNA: TGTGCCAGCACTTTCGCGGGGGCAGGGGGCAGGGATGAGCAGTTCTTC.

The J gene is TRBJ1-2, the V gene TRBV28, with TRBD1 matching 7 bases. In germline, CDR1 is MDHEN, CDR2 SYDVKM. V was clipped by 2 bases and J by 5 bases; unmatched bases: 8. This CDR3 region has 15 residues. CDR3 residues: CASSLVGAGGYGYTF. The CDR3 bases are TGTGCCAGCAGTTTAGTTGGGGCAGGGGGATATGGCTACACCTTC.

The chain carries TRBV6-5 and TRBJ2-7; 7 positions match TRBD2. V was pared by 2 bases and J by 2 bases, with 6 bases of the junction left unmatched. CDR3 length equals 15 residues. Germline lookup yields CDR1 MNHEY and CDR2 SVGAGI. DNA of the CDR3: TGTGCCAGCAGTTACCGGCGGGAGCAGCCCTACGAGCAGTACTTC. This translates into CASSYRREQPYEQYF.

V is TRBV4-3 and J is TRBJ2-3; a possible D gene is TRBD2 (6 bases). Germline lookup yields CDR1 LGHNA and CDR2 YSLEER. The CDR3 consists of 16 residues. The ends were cut back, 0 bases at V and 6 bases at J, with 16 bases in the middle. CDR3 residues: CASSQDTGTATDTQYF. The CDR3 coding sequence is TGCGCCAGCAGCCAAGATACGGGGACTGCCACGGATACGCAGTATTTT.

V is TRBV7-6 and J is TRBJ2-7; D ambiguous. Germline CDR1 is SGHVS and CDR2 is FNYEAQ. Trimming removed 3 bases from V and 0 bases from J, with 6 bases in between. The CDR3 consists of 13 residues. CDR3 protein: CASSFGSSYEQYF. The DNA of the CDR3 is TGTGCCAGCAGCTTTGGCAGCTCCTACGAGCAGTACTTC.

This clone was counted once. This chain links TRBV7-2 with TRBJ2-7; 7 bases agree with TRBD2. This CDR3 has 15 residues. Germline values: CDR1 SGHTA, CDR2 FQGNSA. V was clipped by 0 bases and J by 4 bases; unmatched bases: 6. The CDR3 loop is CASSLAGTTRYEQYF. CDR3 DNA sequence: TGTGCCAGCAGCTTAGCGGGGACTACCCGATACGAGCAGTACTTC.

J is TRBJ2-5 and V is TRBV18, with D perhaps matching TRBD1 (6 bases). Trimming took off 3 bases at V and 2 bases at J, with 13 bases between the two ends. Germline values: CDR1 KGHSH, CDR2 LQKENI. This CDR3 region has 15 residues. The CDR3 sequence is CASSPARTAQETQYF. The DNA of the CDR3 is TGTGCCAGCTCACCCGCCAGGACAGCTCAAGAGACCCAGTACTTC.

The chain joins TRBV5-1 to TRBJ2-5, with TRBD2 identical over 8 bases. CDR3 length: 19 amino acids. Germline values: CDR1 SGHRS, CDR2 YFSETQ. Trimming at V came to 1 base and at J to 2 bases, leaving 16 bases not matched to a gene. Here the CDR3 DNA reads TGCGCCAGCAGCTTGTTTGGCTCCCCAGCGGGGGCGACACAAGAGACCCAGTACTTC. This codes for CASSLFGSPAGATQETQYF.

This clone appeared once. This chain joins TRBV4-1 and TRBJ2-1, with 7 bases identical to TRBD1. CDR3 length: 16 residues. Germline CDR1 reads MGHRA; CDR2 reads YSYEKL. The V gene end was trimmed by 4 bases and the J gene end by 5 bases; junction bases not matched to a gene: 11. The CDR3 coding sequence is TGCGCCAGCAGCCGCCGAGGGGGCTCTGTGGACAATGAGCAGTTCTTC. This encodes CASSRRGGSVDNEQFF.

V usage is TRBV9 and J usage is TRBJ2-5; 10 bases are shared with TRBD2. V was clipped by 4 bases and J by 1 base; unmatched bases: 7. The CDR3 loop spans 16 amino acids. CDR1 SGDLS and CDR2 YYNGEE come from the germline V gene. This CDR3 reads CASSQGLASPQETQYF. The CDR3 nucleotides are TGTGCCAGCAGCCAGGGACTAGCGAGCCCCCAAGAGACCCAGTACTTC. The full variable domain, completed using reference TRBV9 and TRBJ2-5, is DSGVTQTPKHLITATGQRVTLRCSPRSGDLSVYWYQQSLDQGLQFLIQYYNGEERAKGNILERFSAQQFPDLHSELNLSSLELGDSALYFCASSQGLASPQETQYFGPGTRLLVL.

This clone was seen a few times. The V gene is TRBV28, the J gene TRBJ1-2; 8 bases line up with TRBD1. The CDR3 is made up of 17 amino acids. Germline V gene sequence: CDR1 MDHEN, CDR2 SYDVKM. V dropped 4 bases and J dropped 2; count of bases not matched to a gene: 12. The CDR3 DNA reads as TGTGCCAGCAGTTCCTCAGCCGGGGGACAGGTAAACTATGGCTACACCTTC. It is translated as CASSSSAGGQVNYGYTF.

The chain has TRBV18 and TRBJ2-3; TRBD2 aligns across 7 bases. Trimming cost V 6 bases and J 1 base; bases outside gene matches: 4. Germline V CDR1 and CDR2: KGHSH, LQKENI. The CDR3 has 14 amino acids. In DNA form, the CDR3 reads TGTGCCAGCTCCCAGCGGGACGGCACAGATACGCAGTATTTT. This codes for CASSQRDGTDTQYF.

The chain employs TRBV7-3 and TRBJ2-2, with 7 bases lining up with TRBD1. V lost 3 bases, J lost 5 bases, and 9 bases stayed unmatched. This CDR3 contains 16 residues. Germline CDR1 is SGHTA and CDR2 is FQGTGA. In DNA, the CDR3 is TGTGCCAGCAGCTTTAGGGGGACAGTCCTAACCGGGGAGCTGTTTTTT. It specifies CASSFRGTVLTGELFF. Using reference TRBV7-3 and TRBJ2-2 for the parts outside the CDR3, the full variable domain is GAGVSQTPSNKVTEKGKYVELRCDPISGHTALYWYRQSLGQGPEFLIYFQGTGAADDSGLPNDRFFAVRPEGSVSTLKIQRTERGDSAVYLCASSFRGTVLTGELFFGEGSRLTVL.

The chain uses TRBV28 and TRBJ2-5; 8 nucleotides line up with TRBD1. The junction had 11 bases not matched to a gene; V was cut back by 3 bases and J by 5 bases. The CDR3 length is 16 residues. The germline V gene encodes CDR1 MDHEN and CDR2 SYDVKM. CDR3 protein: CASSFLGRGQRETQYF. DNA of the CDR3: TGTGCCAGCAGTTTTTTGGGCAGGGGGCAGAGGGAGACCCAGTACTTC.

This chain connects TRBV9 to TRBJ1-1; D perhaps matches TRBD1 (5 bases). Germline V gene lookup returns CDR1 SGDLS and CDR2 YYNGEE. The germline V and J ends were trimmed by 0 bases and 3 bases, with 12 bases remaining between them. The CDR3 totals 15 residues. CDR3 protein: CASSVAGGDHTEAFF. The CDR3 DNA is TGTGCCAGCAGCGTAGCGGGAGGGGACCACACTGAAGCTTTCTTT.

The rearrangement joins TRBV5-4 to TRBJ2-2; D is possibly TRBD1 (6 bases). The CDR3 has 16 residues. Between the trimmed V and J ends, which lost 0 bases and 5 bases, there was a span of 14 bases. The V gene's germline CDR1 is SGHNT and CDR2 YYREEE (reference sequence). Here the CDR3 DNA reads TGTGCCAGCAGCTTGGGCTTGGGGGCTCGGACCGGGGAGCTGTTTTTT. As protein: CASSLGLGARTGELFF.

This rearrangement joins TRBV7-2 to TRBJ2-5, with D possibly being TRBD2 (6 bases). Looked up from germline, CDR1 is SGHTA and CDR2 is FQGNSA. The CDR3 is 14 residues long. The V end was cut by 7 bases, the J end by 4 bases, with 16 bases between. DNA for the CDR3: TGTGCCAGCACCCGAGGAGGGTCCCCAGAGACCCAGTACTTC. Its translation is CASTRGGSPETQYF.

This clone was seen only a few times. V is TRBV5-1 and J is TRBJ2-1; TRBD2 matches at 7 bases. This CDR3 is built from 17 residues. The V and J ends lost 0 bases and 7 bases, in that order; junction bases with no gene match: 13. Per germline, CDR1 SGHRS and CDR2 YFSETQ. CDR3 loop: CASSLGHGLARGNEQFF. CDR3 DNA: TGCGCCAGCAGCTTGGGGCACGGGCTAGCGCGGGGGAATGAGCAGTTCTTC.

This clone was seen a few times. The rearrangement uses TRBV7-2 and TRBJ2-7; D remains ambiguous. V was cut by 1 base and J by 6 bases, with 13 bases left in between. There are 14 residues in the CDR3. The germline V gene has CDR1 SGHTA and CDR2 FQGNSA. The CDR3 region is CASSLGTAAAEQYF. The CDR3 DNA is TGTGCCAGCAGCTTAGGAACGGCGGCGGCCGAGCAGTACTTC.

Regarding this clone: Sequence at one end of the junction differs from germline and may be a read error. This rearrangement joins TRBV7-7 to TRBJ2-2; 7 bases line up with TRBD2. The CDR3 has 14 amino acids. Looked up from germline, CDR1 is SSHAT and CDR2 is FNYEAQ (reference sequence). The DNA of the CDR3 is TGTGCTAGCAGGCCCCTAGCGGAGGCCGGGGAGCTGTTTTTT. It encodes CASRPLAEAGELFF. The full variable domain, rest sourced from reference TRBV7-7 and TRBJ2-2, is GAGVSQSPRYKVTKRGQDVTLRCDPISSHATLYWYQQALGQGPEFLTYFNYEAQPDKSGLPSDRFSAERPEGSISTLTIQRTEQRDSAMYRCASRPLAEAGELFFGEGSRLTVL.

The chain employs TRBV6-5 and TRBJ1-4, with D hard to call. Looked up from germline, CDR1 is MNHEY and CDR2 is SVGAGI. Trimming left V 8 bases short and J 0 bases short, with 10 bases between. This CDR3 region has 14 residues. This CDR3 is CASGRVATNEKLFF. DNA for the CDR3: TGTGCCAGCGGCCGGGTTGCAACTAATGAAAAACTGTTTTTT.

This clone appeared once. The V gene is TRBV28, the J gene TRBJ2-7, with 8 bases aligning to TRBD2. CDR3 length equals 16 residues. V shed 4 bases and J 6 bases; nucleotides not matched to a gene: 14. In germline, CDR1 is MDHEN, CDR2 SYDVKM. The CDR3 DNA is TGTGCCAGCAGTTCACCTTTGGGGACTAGTTTTTCCGAGCAGTACTTC. This codes for CASSSPLGTSFSEQYF.